At least ten counts were recorded for the clone carrying this TCR beta chain. Its specificity is unknown. CDR1 is PRHDT, CDR2 FYEKMQ, per germline (reference sequence). V dropped 2 bases and J dropped 7; count of bases not matched to a gene: 5. The CDR3 runs to 14 residues. The data originate from a study of Graves' ophthalmopathy and Graves' hyperthyroidism. About the study: Researchers obtained peripheral blood at initial diagnosis, before any treatment had begun. Study conclusions and caveats: Ophthalmopathy could be told apart from stable hyperthyroidism by a 13-signature model (roughly 90% sensitivity, approximately 76% specificity).

Amplification of TCR beta CDR3 regions used RNA transcripts. Second-round multiplex PCR followed a first-round RT-PCR using HTBI primers. Via MiXCR, TCRdb re-called the multiplex PCR reads, giving one row per CDR3 protein. The table shows 680,000 or so distinct CDR3 sequences, with around a fifth occurring only once. The receptor's source is a woman younger than 35 with stable Graves' hyperthyroidism. Some clones in this sample may be carry-over from other donors' samples. The chain links TRBV13 to TRBJ1-1, with 9 nucleotides matching TRBD1. The sample was peripheral blood. CDR3 in amino acids: CASSLTGQGNEAFF. CDR3 coding DNA: TGTGCCAGCAGCTTAACTGGACAGGGGAATGAAGCTTTCTTT. Filled out from reference TRBV13 and TRBJ1-1, the complete variable domain reads AAGVIQSPRHLIKEKRETATLKCYPIPRHDTVYWYQQGPGQDPQFLISFYEKMQSDKGSIPDRFSAQQFSDYHSELNMSSLELGDSALYFCASSLTGQGNEAFFGQGTRLTVV.